The subject of this entry is one TCR beta chain. It lacks a known antigen. One base away there is no much larger clone; base qualities are not given. The CDR3 runs 16 residues from the cysteine to the phenylalanine. Of the read, only the CDR3 DNA is kept; its 48 bases are in frame from base 1. V lost 1 base and J lost 2 bases, and the count of bases not matched to a germline gene is 5. Via the germline V gene, CDR1 is SGDLS and CDR2 YYNGEE. This specimen comes from a study of cytomegalovirus exposure and HLA in healthy donors (dated by TCRdb to the late 2010s). Regarding the complete study: An earlier analysis of roughly 610 of the donors reported 276 Gb of sequence data and roughly 120 million unique TCR beta sequences obtained from some 200 million T cells. In addition to the first cohort of 666 subjects, a separate validation cohort of about 120 different subjects was used. HLA typing covered class I and class II loci at four-digit resolution. Using immunosequencing, the study profiled T cell repertoires from 500 to 800 subjects and related those repertoires to cytomegalovirus serostatus. To predict cytomegalovirus infection status, the study brought together high-throughput TCR immunosequencing, statistical association of individual TCRs with disease status, and machine learning. On average, 235,054 unique TCR beta nucleotide sequences were sequenced per donor among 300 to 500 genotyped donors of the cohort, with around 19% of those sequences being non-productive. Genome-wide SNP genotypes for about 60% of the 666 donors were used in a later genetic analysis, which treated that subset as a discovery cohort. The genetic ancestry cluster associated with self-reported Caucasian donors included roughly four fifths of the roughly 400 genotyped donors. The study aimed to test whether cataloging public T cell receptors could reveal signatures of past pathogen exposure. In an earlier analysis of roughly 600 of the donors, high-throughput TCR beta sequencing was used to judge whether each TCR beta V gene segment behaved as functional or pseudogenic. The number of typed donors differed by locus: roughly 620-630 for A, B, C, DRB1 and DQB1; 522 for DQA1; approximately 600 for DPA1; and around 470 for DPB1. About five DR-DQ haplotypes were treated as single units for association and clustering because of strong linkage in the cohort. To study patterns of TCR occurrence, a later analysis re-analyzed previously published TCR beta repertoires from several hundred donors and added high-resolution HLA genotyping. Alongside the repertoire data, information on donor age, sex, ethnicity and CMV serostatus was compiled. About 300 gigabases of sequencing data and approximately 85 million unique TCR sequences were included in an early release covering around 650 HLA-typed donors. All discovery cohort repertoires had been generated using a single sequencing platform. The later analysis used no new phenotypic data to find candidate immune exposures, relying instead on TCR beta sequences and their occurrence across donors.

Libraries were made using the immunoSEQ multiplex PCR assay. For the multiplex PCR, a mixture combining 60 forward primers for TCR Vbeta segments and 13 reverse primers for TCR Jbeta segments was used. The CDR3 region of rearranged TCR beta genes was amplified from genomic DNA with a multiplex PCR assay. On the Illumina HiSeq System, the amplified TCR beta libraries were sequenced as 87-base-pair reads. For the original study's pipeline: A later analysis counted about 76 million unique TCR beta chains across the 650 to 800 repertoires, and 10 million to 11 million of these chains were shared by at least two donors. Raw reads were error-corrected and collapsed into unique sequences by a nearest-neighbor algorithm in which closely related sequences were merged to remove PCR and sequencing errors. To assign V, D and J gene segments, CDR3 sequences were aligned to IMGT reference sequences. For a sequence to be retained, a match of at least six nucleotides to both a V gene segment and a J gene segment was required. Rearrangements were called productive when the CDR3 lacked stop codons and stayed in frame with V and J; all others were non-productive. CDR3 was defined according to IMGT convention as the region running from the second conserved V-encoded cysteine to the conserved J-encoded phenylalanine. Sequences without an unambiguous match to a single V gene segment were excluded from the earlier analysis of 450 to 650 of the donors. In an earlier analysis of several hundred of the donors, V segments were called functional above 56.7% productive rearrangements and were called segregating when the between-donor standard deviation exceeded 5%. To diagnose cytomegalovirus status from the catalog of TCR beta chain sequences, a statistical classification framework was built. In a later analysis, TCR nucleotide sequences were compared against IMGT/GENE-DB human TR gene sequences so that V and J genes could be assigned. In a later analysis, CDR3 sequences and most-parsimonious VDJ recombination scenarios were assigned using the TCRdist pipeline. A later analysis defined each TCR beta chain by its CDR3 amino acid sequence plus V-gene family, and excluded reads lacking a unique V-gene family. As a way to deal with suspected cross-contamination and a sequencing artifact, a later analysis dropped 450 to 600 nucleotide sequences that were highly shared and had low generation probability. A later analysis calculated a clonal expansion index for each public chain from normalized within-repertoire ranks of inferred template counts. In a later analysis, generation probabilities were computed with a VDJ recombination model fitted to out-of-frame rearrangements, and the resulting probabilities were checked against IGoR. A later analysis scored TCR-TCR, TCR-HLA and TCR-CMV co-occurrence with hypergeometric tests, applying a repertoire-size bias correction to TCR pairs. To estimate false discovery rates, a later analysis permuted the HLA or CMV assignments 20 times. In a later analysis, co-occurring TCRs were grouped with DBSCAN, and TCRdist sequence similarity was added when clustering was performed within HLA-allele-positive subsets. Co-occurrence clustering excluded repertoires with fewer than 30,000 or more than 120,000 public chains, plus five with anomalous nucleotide sharing. The table comes from immuneACCESS by way of TCRdb, which keeps in-frame sequences with V and J called. Part of the clones is missing from these tables; in studies checked, under half for an unresolved V gene and the rest for unknown reasons. V, J and clone size are those of that table, while D and trimming were read from the DNA. This sample has about 190,000 clones in its table, and over 80% of those were observed once. Together, the top ten hold roughly 6.7% of the sample.

Study-wide findings and limitations: The study listed 150 to 200 TCR beta chains as associated with cytomegalovirus. The classifier was reported to diagnose cytomegalovirus status with high specificity and sensitivity in both the original cohort and the validation cohort. Most TCR sequences were observed very rarely across donors, whereas some public TCRs were present in many individuals. Roughly uniform sequencing depth across donors was assumed in presence/absence analyses, although this assumption may not hold. In a later analysis, HLA-associated TCR beta chains were found to be more clonally expanded and to have lower generation probabilities than equally common non-associated chains. A cluster of highly shared sequence variants was judged likely to represent a technical artifact of the sequencing pipeline. Over 15 rarely observed V segments, including chromosome 9 orphons, were excluded from the earlier analysis of some 590 of the donors because counts were too low. A later analysis reported that several top co-occurrence clusters appeared linked to parvovirus B19, influenza, CMV and Epstein-Barr virus. A few of the identified cytomegalovirus-associated TCR beta chains were confirmed in vitro to be specific for cytomegalovirus antigens. Strong co-occurrence of HLA alleles, especially DR and DQ, made assigning TCR associations to individual alleles difficult. In a later genetic analysis, a missense DCLRE1C variant was associated with V-gene and J-gene trimming of TCR beta chains, and the association was replicated in an independent cohort. According to a later analysis, most CMV-associated TCR beta chains appeared to be HLA-restricted, and the HLA associations seemed to be driven largely by CMV exposure. A later analysis found that TCR association rates varied across HLA loci, with DRB1 alleles showing the most associated TCRs and HLA-C alleles the fewest. A further reported finding was that TCR beta sequences accurately predicted the HLA-A and HLA-B alleles for most subjects in the first cohort. Broadly in line with IMGT annotations, most TCR beta V segments showed up in productive rearrangements about 90% or about 30% of the time in an earlier analysis of about 500 of the donors. A later genetic analysis reported fewer N-insertions in productive TCRs among donors in an Asian-associated ancestry cluster than the roughly 670-donor mean. The authors suggested that the approach could potentially be extended to other disease states and immunological phenotypes. Linkage disequilibrium might explain the correlated functional status among segregating V segments, but an unknown experimental factor could not be ruled out. Because some donors lacked HLA typing at each locus, the association tests relied only on the typed subset. This cohort had only TCR beta chains sequenced, and the lack of alpha or paired-chain data limited which features could be detected. Some IMGT-functional V segments, including TRBV6-2 and TRBV6-3, could not be told apart with the 87-base-pair reads, so those segments were excluded. For the cohort, immune exposure information was limited to CMV serostatus. A later analysis associated about 16,000 TCR beta sequences with specific HLA alleles at a false discovery rate of 0.05.

The cohort was made up of approximately 700 healthy bone marrow donors. Cohort members were all nominally healthy when sampled, although unrecorded immune exposures were likely present. The donor tested CMV seropositive and was one of the 289 seropositive cohort members. A peripheral blood sample was collected from each donor, and TCR beta sequencing was performed on peripheral blood mononuclear cells. The Qiagen DNeasy Blood Extraction Kit was used to extract genomic DNA from the blood cell samples. This TCR came from a man aged 40-55 years in good health and CMV-seropositive. This chain is built from TRBV9 and TRBJ2-3; TRBD1 fits 9 bases in the junction. Sequencing input: PBMCs. The bases read TGTGCCAGCAGCGTAACCGGGACAGGGCTCACAGATACGCAGTATTTT. This translates into CASSVTGTGLTDTQYF.